The 29 T cell receptor beta chains presented below share a single source sample, sequenced in a study of blood T cell repertoires in COVID-19. Generated by immunoSEQ multiplex PCR, the TCRdb table keeps only in-frame clones and is missing some. The data contain about 200,000 clones, around 79% of them singletons. The sample consisted of peripheral blood. The receptors here all came from a man aged 45-60 years who had recovered from COVID-19.

This clone occurred a few times. The chain joins TRBV7-9 to TRBJ2-3, with 8 bases identical to TRBD1. Germline V CDR1 and CDR2: SEHNR, FQNEAQ (reference sequence). The CDR3 runs to 15 residues. With V trimmed by 6 bases and J by 3 bases, 8 bases remained unmatched. In DNA, the CDR3 is TGTGCCAGCAGTTCCCCGGACAGGGTGACAGATACGCAGTATTTT. Amino acids: CASSSPDRVTDTQYF. Using reference TRBV7-9 and TRBJ2-3 for the parts outside the CDR3, the full variable domain is DTGVSQNPRHKITKRGQNVTFRCDPISEHNRLYWYRQTLGQGPEFLTYFQNEAQLEKSRLLSDRFSAERPKGSFSTLEIQRTEQGDSAMYLCASSSPDRVTDTQYFGPGTRLTVL.

V is TRBV12-3 or TRBV12-4 and J is TRBJ2-2, with TRBD1 as a possible D gene (5 bases). The CDR3 sequence is 13 residues long. V lost 8 bases to trimming and J lost 6 bases, with 13 bases between them. CDR3 DNA: TGTGCCAGCTCCTTTATGGGGCCCGGGGAGCTGTTTTTT. Encoded protein: CASSFMGPGELFF.

The chain has TRBV5-4 and TRBJ2-2, with D perhaps matching TRBD2 (6 bases). The V end was cut by 0 bases, the J end by 2 bases, with 11 bases between. CDR3 length: 16 amino acids. From germline, CDR1 is SGHNT and CDR2 YYREEE (reference sequence). CDR3 in DNA: TGTGCCAGCAGCTTGGGTGGCGGGACTAACACCGGGGAGCTGTTTTTT. Its protein product is CASSLGGGTNTGELFF.

The V call is TRBV30, the J call TRBJ1-2; 10 nucleotides agree with TRBD1. CDR1 GTSNPN and CDR2 SVGIG come from the germline V gene (reference sequence). Germline trimming cut 0 bases from V and 8 bases from J; bases unmatched to any gene: 12. The CDR3 sequence is 16 residues long. For the CDR3, the DNA is TGTGCCTGGAGTGTCTCGGGACAGGGGCATCCATTAGGCTACACCTTC. This translates into CAWSVSGQGHPLGYTF.

The rearrangement links TRBV18 to TRBJ2-6, with D possibly being TRBD1 (6 bases). Trimming stripped 2 bases from V and 3 bases from J, with 14 bases between. CDR1 and CDR2 from the germline V gene are KGHSH and LQKENI. This CDR3 region has 17 residues. CDR3: CASSPGQIGFGANVLTF. The CDR3 bases are TGTGCCAGCTCACCAGGACAGATCGGCTTTGGGGCCAACGTCCTGACTTTC.

This clone was counted only a few times. This chain joins TRBV27 and TRBJ1-1; D may be TRBD1 (6 bases). The ends were cut back, 6 bases at V and 1 base at J, with 12 bases in the middle. From germline, CDR1 is MNHEY and CDR2 SMNVEV (reference sequence). The CDR3 has 14 amino acids. This chain's CDR3 is CASSTTGSNTEAFF. The CDR3 DNA is TGTGCCAGCAGCACGACAGGTTCGAACACTGAAGCTTTCTTT.

This clone was seen a handful of times. CDR3 residues: CASRAGKVGTEAFF. The CDR3 region has the DNA TGTGCCAGCAGGGCAGGGAAGGTCGGGACTGAAGCTTTCTTT. The chain couples TRBV2 to TRBJ1-1, with D tentatively TRBD1 (5 bases). In germline, CDR1 is SNHLY, CDR2 FYNNEI. Between the trimmed V and J ends, which lost 6 bases and 5 bases, there was a span of 16 bases. The CDR3 extends over 14 amino acids.

The chain carries TRBV4-2 and TRBJ2-1, with TRBD2 matching 11 bases. V shed 3 bases and J 3 bases; nucleotides not matched to a gene: 16. The CDR3 runs 20 residues. In germline, CDR1 is LGHNA, CDR2 YNFKEQ. CDR3 residues: CASSHSPSGLAEKFYNEQFF. The DNA for the CDR3 is TGTGCCAGCAGCCATAGTCCCTCGGGACTAGCGGAGAAATTCTACAATGAGCAGTTCTTC.

The chain has TRBV6-2 or TRBV6-3 and TRBJ2-1, with a possible D match to TRBD1 (5 bases). This CDR3 comprises 17 residues. Trimming stripped 2 bases from V and 6 bases from J, with 20 bases between. Germline values: CDR1 MNHEY, CDR2 SVGEGT. The CDR3 coding sequence is TGTGCCAGCAGTTACGACCCTAGAGTAGGGGTGGGCAATGAGCAGTTCTTC. Its protein is CASSYDPRVGVGNEQFF.

The V gene is TRBV6-5, the J gene TRBJ2-2; no firm D call. Per germline, CDR1 MNHEY and CDR2 SVGAGI. V lost 7 bases to trimming and J lost 2 bases, with 11 bases between them. The CDR3 sequence is 14 residues long. The CDR3 region has the DNA TGTGCCAGCATGGGCCAAAGAAACACCGGGGAGCTGTTTTTT. Its translation is CASMGQRNTGELFF.

This clone was seen a handful of times. V gene TRBV19 combines with J gene TRBJ2-6; D unclear. The CDR3 has 14 residues. Germline CDR1 reads LNHDA; CDR2 reads SQIVND (reference sequence). Between the trimmed V and J ends, which lost 7 bases and 0 bases, there was a span of 7 bases. The CDR3: CASKTSSGANVLTF. Written as DNA, the CDR3 is TGTGCCAGTAAGACAAGCTCTGGGGCCAACGTCCTGACTTTC.

The J gene is TRBJ2-2, the V gene TRBV4-2, with 8 bases identical to TRBD2. The CDR3 is made up of 17 amino acids. V lost 4 bases to trimming and J lost 2 bases; unmatched junction nucleotides: 9. Germline V lookup: CDR1 LGHNA, CDR2 YNFKEQ. This CDR3 is CASSRERGGGNTGELFF. The CDR3 DNA reads as TGTGCCAGCAGCCGCGAACGGGGGGGCGGTAACACCGGGGAGCTGTTTTTT.

V gene TRBV10-2 combines with J gene TRBJ2-3, with unresolved D. Germline loops: CDR1 WSHSY, CDR2 SAAADI. The CDR3 contains 15 residues. Trimming removed 3 bases from V and 0 bases from J, with 10 bases in between. The CDR3 DNA follows: TGCGCCAGCAGTGAACAATTGACTAGCACAGATACGCAGTATTTT. Translating it yields CASSEQLTSTDTQYF.

V is TRBV19 and J is TRBJ1-1; D unresolved. The CDR3 consists of 15 residues. Trimming cost V 5 bases and J 8 bases, with 21 bases left between them. Germline V CDR1 and CDR2: LNHDA, SQIVND (reference sequence). The CDR3 here is CASSYGPGNIPEAFF. The CDR3 DNA follows: TGTGCCAGTAGTTATGGGCCAGGCAATATCCCCGAAGCTTTCTTT.

In this sample, this clone turned up a few times. This rearrangement joins TRBV18 to TRBJ2-6, with unresolved D. The germline V gene has CDR1 KGHSH and CDR2 LQKENI. The CDR3 consists of 16 residues. Trimming cost V 2 bases and J 0 bases, with 8 bases left between them. The CDR3 DNA follows: TGTGCCAGCTCACCAACCCTACGCTCTGGGGCCAACGTCCTGACTTTC. This sequence encodes CASSPTLRSGANVLTF.

The V call is TRBV6-5, the J call TRBJ2-1; possibly TRBD1 for D (5 bases). V lost 10 bases and J 0 bases, leaving 13 bases between the germline ends. The CDR3 spans 14 residues. Germline values: CDR1 MNHEY, CDR2 SVGAGI. The DNA of the CDR3 is TGTGCCACCTACCAGGGTTCCTCCTACAATGAGCAGTTCTTC. Translation gives CATYQGSSYNEQFF.

The chain employs TRBV5-4 and TRBJ2-1; D is possibly TRBD1 (6 bases). This CDR3 region has 14 residues. CDR1 and CDR2 (germline): SGHNT, YYREEE (reference sequence). V was cut by 4 bases and J by 2 bases, with 10 bases left in between. The CDR3: CASSQRTAYNEQFF. As DNA, the CDR3 is TGTGCCAGCAGCCAAAGGACAGCCTACAATGAGCAGTTCTTC.

This clone has only one observation. Here the CDR3 DNA reads TGTGCCAGCAGCCAAGGTGTGGGCTTTGAGCAGTTCTTC. Protein: CASSQGVGFEQFF. This sequence joins TRBV3-1 (or the pseudogene TRBV3-2) and TRBJ2-1; unclear D gene. The germline V gene has CDR1 LGHDT and CDR2 YNNKEL (reference sequence). The ends were cut back, 1 base at V and 9 bases at J, with 10 bases in the middle. The CDR3 length is 13 residues.

This chain links TRBV24-1 with TRBJ2-2, with D tentatively TRBD2 (5 bases). Trimming shortened V by 4 bases and J by 5 bases, and 7 bases separated the two germline ends. The CDR3 sequence is 13 residues long. CDR1 and CDR2 (germline): KGHDR, SFDVKD. The CDR3 sequence is CATSDRGTGELFF. For the CDR3, the DNA is TGTGCCACCAGTGACCGGGGAACCGGGGAGCTGTTTTTT.

V gene TRBV7-9 combines with J gene TRBJ1-2; 11 bases line up with TRBD1. The CDR3 has 15 amino acids. CDR1 is SEHNR and CDR2 is FQNEAQ in the germline V gene (reference sequence). J was trimmed by 5 bases and V by 5 bases; bases with no gene match: 7. The CDR3 reads CASSREDRGRYGYTF. CDR3 bases: TGTGCCAGCAGCCGAGAGGACAGGGGGCGGTATGGCTACACCTTC.

This clone appeared a single time. This chain joins TRBV5-1 and TRBJ1-1; D ambiguous. This CDR3 comprises 14 residues. The V end lost 2 bases, the J end lost 8 bases, and 16 bases lay between the germline ends. The V gene's germline CDR1 is SGHRS and CDR2 YFSETQ. The CDR3 sequence: CASSLSLSVLEAFF. The CDR3 DNA follows: TGCGCCAGCAGCTTAAGCCTATCCGTTCTCGAAGCTTTCTTT.

This chain joins TRBV2 and TRBJ2-7; D unclear. With 3 bases removed from V and 1 base from J, the gap between germline ends came to 10 bases. The CDR3 sequence is 14 residues long. Germline CDR1 SNHLY, CDR2 FYNNEI. The CDR3 DNA sequence: TGTGCCAGCAGTGACCCAACAGTTTCCTACGAGCAGTACTTC. Amino acid sequence: CASSDPTVSYEQYF.

The chain is built from TRBV6-5 and TRBJ2-3; D unresolved. Germline CDR1 and CDR2: MNHEY and SVGAGI. The CDR3 runs 15 residues. V lost 6 bases and J lost 0, with 13 bases in between. The CDR3 sequence is CASSADTASTDTQYF. The DNA of the CDR3 is TGTGCCAGCAGCGCAGACACCGCTAGCACAGATACGCAGTATTTT.

The chain uses TRBV9 and TRBJ1-1; D not certain. Germline loops: CDR1 SGDLS, CDR2 YYNGEE. With 0 bases removed from V and 3 bases from J, the gap between germline ends came to 3 bases. This CDR3 has 12 amino acids. The CDR3 coding sequence is TGTGCCAGCAGCGTAGTAGACACTGAAGCTTTCTTT. Its protein product is CASSVVDTEAFF.

This clone was detected many times. V and J are TRBV7-9 and TRBJ2-1; D remains unclear. V lost 1 base, J lost 3 bases, and 13 bases lay in between. The CDR3 extends over 16 amino acids. CDR1 and CDR2 from the germline V gene are SEHNR and FQNEAQ (reference sequence). The CDR3 DNA follows: TGTGCCAGCAGCTTAGTGTCGACACCCGACTACAATGAGCAGTTCTTC. Its translation is CASSLVSTPDYNEQFF.

This clone turned up a few times. The chain uses TRBV6-1 and TRBJ1-3; D remains ambiguous. Trimming shortened V by 0 bases and J by 1 base, and 7 bases separated the two germline ends. The CDR3 loop spans 15 amino acids. Germline CDR1 is MNHNS and CDR2 is SASEGT. The CDR3 nucleotides are TGTGCCAGCAGTGAAGCAGCGCGTTCTGGAAACACCATATATTTT. Protein sequence: CASSEAARSGNTIYF.

Only one count was recorded for this clone. The rearrangement uses TRBV16 and TRBJ1-5; D is possibly TRBD1 (6 bases). Germline V gene data show CDR1 as KGHSY and CDR2 as FQNENV. This CDR3 contains 14 residues. V was pared by 6 bases and J by 7 bases, with 16 bases between. As DNA, the CDR3 is TGTGCCAGCAGTCGCTCACAGGGAATGCAGCCCCAGCATTTT. Residues: CASSRSQGMQPQHF.

The chain has TRBV11-2 and TRBJ2-5; D not resolved. Germline V gives CDR1 SGHAT, CDR2 FQNNGV. V was trimmed by 2 bases and J by 2 bases, leaving 9 bases between them. The CDR3 is 14 amino acids. CDR3 sequence (DNA): TGTGCCAGCAGCTTAAGTTGGCAGCAAGAGACCCAGTACTTC. This gives the protein CASSLSWQQETQYF.

This chain uses TRBV11-2 with TRBJ2-6; TRBD2 agrees at 8 bases. CDR3 length: 17 residues. The germline gives CDR1 SGHAT, CDR2 FQNNGV. V shed 2 bases, J shed 3 bases, and the junction held 6 bases outside the gene matches. The CDR3 nucleotides read TGTGCCAGCAGCTTAAGAAGCGGGGGCTTTGGGGCCAACGTCCTGACTTTC. This codes for CASSLRSGGFGANVLTF.